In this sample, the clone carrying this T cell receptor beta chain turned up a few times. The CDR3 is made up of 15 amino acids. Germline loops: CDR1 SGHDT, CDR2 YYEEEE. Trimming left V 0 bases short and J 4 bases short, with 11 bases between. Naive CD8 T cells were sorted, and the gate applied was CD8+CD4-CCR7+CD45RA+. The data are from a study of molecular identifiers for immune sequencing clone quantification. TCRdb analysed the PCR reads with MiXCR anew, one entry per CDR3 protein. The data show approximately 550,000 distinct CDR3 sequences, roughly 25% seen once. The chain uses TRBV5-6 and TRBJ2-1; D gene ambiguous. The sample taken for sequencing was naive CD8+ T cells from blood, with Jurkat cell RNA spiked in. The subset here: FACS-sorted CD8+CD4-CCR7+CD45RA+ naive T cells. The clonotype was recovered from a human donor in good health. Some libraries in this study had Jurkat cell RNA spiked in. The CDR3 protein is CASSLETTSYNEQFF. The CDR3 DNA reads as TGTGCCAGCAGCTTGGAAACCACCTCTTACAATGAGCAGTTCTTC.